These T cell receptor beta chains were read from a single sample in a study of control samples from healthy donors and cancer patients. The data were produced by immunoSEQ multiplex PCR, yet TCRdb's version contains in-frame clones alone and is incomplete. The sample contains about 130,000 clones, around 92% of which appear only once. The sequencing input was PBMCs. These receptors were taken from a man aged 50-59 years with head and neck cancer. The CDR3 runs from the conserved cysteine through the conserved F or W. A D gene is named only where the DNA matches it firmly. Only part of the rows carry a size: once, few, many, or a class if the clone is expanded.

TGTGCCACCAGCGCAAGGCCTGGACAGGGCTTAAGTCAGCCCCAGCATTTT | CATSARPGQGLSQPQHF | TRBJ1-5 | TRBV15 | . | TRBD1
TGTGCCTGGAGTTGGATTGGGAGCGCGGGCTACACCTTC | CAWSWIGSAGYTF | TRBJ1-2 | TRBV30 | . | .
TGCGCCAGCGGGCTCGGGACGGCTAATGAAAAACTGTTTTTT | CASGLGTANEKLFF | TRBJ1-4 | TRBV5-1 | . | .
TGTGCCAGCAGCTTAGCGGGGACAGGGGGCTTTGGAAACACCATATATTTT | CASSLAGTGGFGNTIYF | TRBJ1-3 | TRBV7-2 | . | TRBD1
TGTGCCAGCAGCGTCACGACAGTTATGAACACTGAAGCTTTCTTT | CASSVTTVMNTEAFF | TRBJ1-1 | TRBV9 | . | .
TGTGCCAGCAGCTCGCCCCCAGCAGGGCGGGGCTATGGCTACACCTTC | CASSSPPAGRGYGYTF | TRBJ1-2 | TRBV5-5 | . | .
TGTGCCAGCAGTGGGGGAGGCAATCAGCCCCAGCATTTT | CASSGGGNQPQHF | TRBJ1-5 | TRBV27 | once | .
TGTGCCAGCTCACCGGGACAGGGAGTCGCCTCGGGAGGCTACACCTTC | CASSPGQGVASGGYTF | TRBJ1-2 | TRBV18 | . | TRBD1
TGTGCCAGCAGCCGCTACCTTAGGGGGGGGGCCACTGGAAACACCATATATTTT | CASSRYLRGGATGNTIYF | TRBJ1-3 | TRBV3-1/TRBV3-2 | . | .
TGTGCCAGCACCAGGACGGATAATTCACCCCTCCACTTT | CASTRTDNSPLHF | TRBJ1-6 | TRBV2 | . | .
TGTGCCAGCAGCTGGGGACCCGGGGAAGCTTTCTTT | CASSWGPGEAFF | TRBJ1-1 | TRBV7-9 | . | .
TGTGCCATCAGTGATTTTTCAGGCTCTGGAAACACCATATATTTT | CAISDFSGSGNTIYF | TRBJ1-3 | TRBV10-3 | . | .
TGTGCCAGCAGCTCTTCTTCGATTAGGGGGACCCTCACAGATACGCAGTATTTT | CASSSSSIRGTLTDTQYF | TRBJ2-3 | TRBV7-3 | . | .
TGTGCCAGCAGTTGGACTAATCATGAGCAGTTCTTC | CASSWTNHEQFF | TRBJ2-1 | TRBV12-3/TRBV12-4 | . | .
TGTGCCAGCAGCCAAGCTAGGACTTCTAGGAATGAAAAACTGTTTTTT | CASSQARTSRNEKLFF | TRBJ1-4 | TRBV3-1/TRBV3-2 | . | .
TGTGCCAGCAGTTTGTTCCCGTACAATGAGCAGTTCTTC | CASSLFPYNEQFF | TRBJ2-1 | TRBV27 | . | .
TGTGCCAGCAGCGTCTCAGCGGATCCTCACACAGATACGCAGTATTTT | CASSVSADPHTDTQYF | TRBJ2-3 | TRBV9 | . | .
TGTGCCAGCGGGAAGGGGACTAGCGGTTACAATGAGCAGTTCTTC | CASGKGTSGYNEQFF | TRBJ2-1 | TRBV28 | . | TRBD2
TGTGCCAGCGAGGACAGTCCCACCGGGGAGCTGTTTTTT | CASEDSPTGELFF | TRBJ2-2 | TRBV28 | . | .
TGTGCCAGCAGCTACAGGGTTACTGGGGCCAACGTCCTGACTTTC | CASSYRVTGANVLTF | TRBJ2-6 | TRBV2 | once | .
TGTGCCAGCAGCCCTGGACAGGGACATTACGAGCAGTACTTC | CASSPGQGHYEQYF | TRBJ2-7 | TRBV14 | . | TRBD1
TGTGCCAGCAGCCACCCGGGTCCCTACGAGCAGTACTTC | CASSHPGPYEQYF | TRBJ2-7 | TRBV7-2 | . | .
TGTGCCAGCACGAGCGGGAGTACTTTTTACAATGAGCAGTTCTTC | CASTSGSTFYNEQFF | TRBJ2-1 | TRBV28 | . | TRBD2
TGCGCCAGCAGCCGCGGGGGAGTAACAGATACGCAGTATTTT | CASSRGGVTDTQYF | TRBJ2-3 | TRBV5-1 | once | TRBD2
TGTGCCAGCAGCCAAGGTGAAGAGACCCAGTACTTC | CASSQGEETQYF | TRBJ2-5 | TRBV3-1/TRBV3-2 | . | .
TGTGCCATCAGTGGCGCCACAGGGGGGGGAGAGACCCAGTACTTC | CAISGATGGGETQYF | TRBJ2-5 | TRBV10-3 | . | .
TGTGCCAGCAGGCGTATCCCCTACGAGCAGTACTTC | CASRRIPYEQYF | TRBJ2-7 | TRBV6-5 | few | .
TGTGCCAGCAGCTTGGCTAGCAGCTACGAGCAGTACTTC | CASSLASSYEQYF | TRBJ2-7 | TRBV5-6 | . | .
TGTGCCAGCAGCTTTTTTCAGGGACCAGAGACCCAGTACTTC | CASSFFQGPETQYF | TRBJ2-5 | TRBV5-5 | . | .
TGTGCCAGCAGCACGACAGGGGGCGGCTACACCTTC | CASSTTGGGYTF | TRBJ1-2 | TRBV9 | . | TRBD1
TGTGCCAGCGGCAGGGAACCCTACAATGAGCAGTTCTTC | CASGREPYNEQFF | TRBJ2-1 | TRBV7-9 | . | .
TGTGCCAGCAGCGCAGGGGGCTCTGAAGCTTTCTTT | CASSAGGSEAFF | TRBJ1-1 | TRBV9 | . | TRBD1
TGTGCCAGCAGCCCAGGGACATCGAGCGGGGGGGTTGGATACGAGCAGTACTTC | CASSPGTSSGGVGYEQYF | TRBJ2-7 | TRBV7-6 | . | TRBD2
TGTGCCAGCAGTTACATCGGAGGTAATGAGCAGTTCTTC | CASSYIGGNEQFF | TRBJ2-1 | TRBV6-5 | once | .
TGTGCCAGCAGCTTAGGGACAGGGGAAAGGCAGTACTTC | CASSLGTGERQYF | TRBJ2-7 | TRBV5-5 | . | TRBD1
TGTGCCAGCAGCCCTGGCATTTACGAGCAGTACTTC | CASSPGIYEQYF | TRBJ2-7 | TRBV9 | . | .
TGTGCCAGTAGTAAAGTACCCTTCCTAAACGAGCAGTACTTC | CASSKVPFLNEQYF | TRBJ2-7 | TRBV19 | . | .
TGTGCCACCAGTGAAAGGGGCAAGGTAGAGACCCAGTACTTC | CATSERGKVETQYF | TRBJ2-5 | TRBV24-1 | . | .
TGTGCCACCAGTGATTTATACTATGGCTACACCTTC | CATSDLYYGYTF | TRBJ1-2 | TRBV24-1 | . | .
TGCGCCAGCAGTAGCCAGGGGCTCTCTGGAAACACCATATATTTT | CASSSQGLSGNTIYF | TRBJ1-3 | TRBV5-1 | . | .
TGTGCCAGTAGTATCCCGGGACAGCCTACTGAAGCTTTCTTT | CASSIPGQPTEAFF | TRBJ1-1 | TRBV19 | . | TRBD1
TGTGCCAGTAGTTCACTCCCTTATGGCTCCTATAATTCACCCCTCCACTTT | CASSSLPYGSYNSPLHF | TRBJ1-6 | TRBV19 | . | .
TGTGCCAGTATCCGGGACATCCCCTACGAGCAGTACTTC | CASIRDIPYEQYF | TRBJ2-7 | TRBV5-8 | . | .
TGTGCCAGCAGCCCGATCCGGGACCCTATTCTCTATGGCTACACCTTC | CASSPIRDPILYGYTF | TRBJ1-2 | TRBV11-2 | . | .
TGTGCCAGCTCACCTGGGGCGGTCTCCTACGAGCAGTACTTC | CASSPGAVSYEQYF | TRBJ2-7 | TRBV18 | . | .
TGTGCCAGCAGTAGCCCCGCGGGACTAGCGGGCAGAGTAAGTCGGAATGAGCAGTTCTTC | CASSSPAGLAGRVSRNEQFF | TRBJ2-1 | TRBV2 | . | TRBD2
TGTGCCAGCTTTAGGGGGCCTAACACCGGGGAGCTGTTTTTT | CASFRGPNTGELFF | TRBJ2-2 | TRBV6-5 | . | TRBD1
TGCGCCAGCAGCTTGGCCTGGGGGGCCGGAGATACGCAGTATTTT | CASSLAWGAGDTQYF | TRBJ2-3 | TRBV5-1 | once | .
TGTGCCAGCAGCTTTGAGGGGGTGGAGTATGGCTACACCTTC | CASSFEGVEYGYTF | TRBJ1-2 | TRBV5-6 | . | .
TGTGCCAGCAGCGTCGAAGGGGGAGGGTTAGATACGCAGTATTTT | CASSVEGGGLDTQYF | TRBJ2-3 | TRBV9 | once | .
TGTGCCAGCAGTCCCGGGACAATAAAATCTCGCGGTCACCCCTCAACTAATGAAAAACTGTTTTTT | CASSPGTIKSRGHPSTNEKLFF | TRBJ1-4 | TRBV11-2 | . | .
TGTGCCAGCAGTGACCCGGGCCTGGCCTACTACAATGAGCAGTTCTTC | CASSDPGLAYYNEQFF | TRBJ2-1 | TRBV6-1 | . | .
TGTGCCAGCAGTTTATGGGCAAGCTATAATTCACCCCTCCACTTT | CASSLWASYNSPLHF | TRBJ1-6 | TRBV27 | once | .
TGTGCCAGCACTATGACTAGCGGGGGAGTTGAGCAGTTCTTC | CASTMTSGGVEQFF | TRBJ2-1 | TRBV6-1 | . | TRBD2
TGTGCCAGCAGCCAAGCCCCCCTCTACGAGCAGTACTTC | CASSQAPLYEQYF | TRBJ2-7 | TRBV3-1/TRBV3-2 | . | .
TGTGCCAGTAGTATCATCGGACAAACGATGAACACTGAAGCTTTCTTT | CASSIIGQTMNTEAFF | TRBJ1-1 | TRBV19 | . | .
TGTGCCAGCAGCCTCACCGGGGCAGGGGGCAGCGAAAAACTGTTTTTT | CASSLTGAGGSEKLFF | TRBJ1-4 | TRBV5-4 | . | TRBD1
TGTGCCAGCAGTCTGGACATGGAGGCCTACGAGCAGTACTTC | CASSLDMEAYEQYF | TRBJ2-7 | TRBV28 | . | .
TGTGCCACCACCCACAAGGGATCCAATGAGCAGTTCTTC | CATTHKGSNEQFF | TRBJ2-1 | TRBV7-8 | . | .
TGTGCCAGCAGTTATTATTCTGCGGGGGGGTACAATGAGCAGTTCTTC | CASSYYSAGGYNEQFF | TRBJ2-1 | TRBV6-2/TRBV6-3 | . | TRBD2